Below, one T cell receptor beta chain is given with its context. Antigen unknown. This CDR3 comprises 13 residues. Per germline, CDR1 LGHNT and CDR2 FRNRAP. The germline V and J ends were trimmed by 11 bases and 1 base, with 14 bases remaining between them. Template switching (which added a universal primer site) was used, and cDNA carried unique molecular identifiers. From the 5' RACE reads, TCRdb called clonotypes with MiXCR, one entry per CDR3 protein. Of around 370,000 distinct CDR3 sequences in the sample, 9% to 10% were seen once. The data derive from a study of identical twins. Study-level results: Researchers caution that invariant MAIT and iNKT cells could partly confound zero-insertion analyses.

Sequencing was performed on naive T cells sorted from blood. V usage is TRBV12-5 and J usage is TRBJ1-1, with unresolved D. The sequence was obtained from a woman aged 45-65 years in good health. The CDR3 sequence: CAGSGGRNTEAFF. The CDR3 coding sequence is TGTGCTGGGAGTGGCGGGCGGAACACTGAAGCTTTCTTT.